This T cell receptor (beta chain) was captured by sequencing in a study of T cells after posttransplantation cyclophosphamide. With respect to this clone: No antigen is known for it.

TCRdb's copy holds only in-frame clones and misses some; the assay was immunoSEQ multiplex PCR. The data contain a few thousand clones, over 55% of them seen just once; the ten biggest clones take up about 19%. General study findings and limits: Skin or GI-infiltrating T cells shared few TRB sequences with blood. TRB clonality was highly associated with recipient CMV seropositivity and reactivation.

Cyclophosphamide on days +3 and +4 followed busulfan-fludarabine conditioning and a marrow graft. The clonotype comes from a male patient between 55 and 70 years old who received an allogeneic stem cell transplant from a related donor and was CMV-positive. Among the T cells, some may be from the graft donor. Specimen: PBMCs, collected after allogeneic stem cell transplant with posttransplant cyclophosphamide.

The DNA for the CDR3 is TGCGCCAGCAGTCTGACTACGGCGGGAGAAGAGACCCAGTACTTC. It specifies CASSLTTAGEETQYF. The genes are TRBV5-1 and TRBJ2-5; TRBD2 matches 7 bases. Germline CDR1 SGHRS, CDR2 YFSETQ. This CDR3 is built from 15 residues. V lost 5 bases to trimming and J lost 3 bases; unmatched junction nucleotides: 10.